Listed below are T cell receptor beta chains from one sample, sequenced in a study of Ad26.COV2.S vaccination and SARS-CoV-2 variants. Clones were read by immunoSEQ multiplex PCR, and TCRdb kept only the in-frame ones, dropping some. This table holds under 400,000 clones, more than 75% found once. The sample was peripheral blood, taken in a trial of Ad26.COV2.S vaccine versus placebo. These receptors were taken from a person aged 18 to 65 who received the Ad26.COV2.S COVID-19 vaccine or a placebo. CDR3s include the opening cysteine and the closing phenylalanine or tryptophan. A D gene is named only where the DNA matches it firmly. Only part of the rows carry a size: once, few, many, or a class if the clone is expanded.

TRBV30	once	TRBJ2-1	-	TGTGCCTGGGAGATTAATGAGCAGTTCTTC	CAWEINEQFF
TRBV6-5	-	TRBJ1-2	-	TGTGCCAGCAGTTACGGGGGGCTGGGGGGCTACACCTTC	CASSYGGLGGYTF
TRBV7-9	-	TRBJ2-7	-	TGTGCCAGCAGCTTAGCGGGGGACTACGAGCAGTACTTC	CASSLAGDYEQYF
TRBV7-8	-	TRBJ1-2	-	TGTGCCAGCAGCTTAGATCGGGGTGGGCAGATTTTCTATGGCTACACCTTC	CASSLDRGGQIFYGYTF
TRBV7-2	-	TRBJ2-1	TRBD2	TGTGCCAGCAGCCGGACTAGTCATGAGCAGTTCTTC	CASSRTSHEQFF
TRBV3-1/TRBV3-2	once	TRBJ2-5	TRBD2	TGTGCCAGCAGCCAAGATTCTACTAGCGGGGGTGAGACCCAGTACTTC	CASSQDSTSGGETQYF
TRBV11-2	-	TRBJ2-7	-	TGTGCCAGCAGTCGTACCGGGACCACCTACGAGCAGTACTTC	CASSRTGTTYEQYF
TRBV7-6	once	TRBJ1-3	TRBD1	TGTGCCAGCAGCGTAAGATGGGACAGGGAATTTGGAAACACCATATATTTT	CASSVRWDREFGNTIYF
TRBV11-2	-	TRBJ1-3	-	TGTGCCAGCAGCTTGATCCGAAACACCATATATTTT	CASSLIRNTIYF
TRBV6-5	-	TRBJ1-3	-	TGTGCCAGCAGTTCTGCGTCATTTGGAAACACCATATATTTT	CASSSASFGNTIYF
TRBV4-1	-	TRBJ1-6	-	TGCGCCAGCAGCCGCGAAAGCCAGGGCAGTTCACCCCTCCACTTT	CASSRESQGSSPLHF
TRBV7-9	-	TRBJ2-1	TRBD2	TGTGCCAGCAGCAAATCTAGCGGGGGGGTTTACAATGAGCAGTTCTTC	CASSKSSGGVYNEQFF